This T cell receptor (beta chain) was found in a study of blood T cell repertoires in COVID-19. Whole-study context: COVID-19 samples from acute and convalescent phases originated in the United States, Italy and Spain. T cells, B-cell-depleted T cells, or PBMCs provided the cDNA or gDNA that served as material.

Unmatched junction bases numbered 12, after V lost 5 bases and J lost 4 bases. CDR3 length: 17 residues. From germline, CDR1 is SGHAT and CDR2 FQNNGV. Study processing details: Reference gene primer amplification gave nucleated cell count estimates. Only in-frame clones appear in the TCRdb table, and some are missing; sequencing was by immunoSEQ multiplex PCR. V, J and clone size were drawn from that table, and D and trimming were deduced from the DNA. The sample lists about 360,000 clones, approximately 86% occurring once. The rearrangement links TRBV11-2 to TRBJ2-1; TRBD2 agrees at 9 bases. The sample consisted of peripheral blood. The origin of this receptor is a human donor in a cohort sampled during active COVID-19. Here the CDR3 DNA reads TGTGCCAGCAGCCCCGGCGGGGCTAGCGGGAAGTACAATGAGCAGTTCTTC. This gives the protein CASSPGGASGKYNEQFF.